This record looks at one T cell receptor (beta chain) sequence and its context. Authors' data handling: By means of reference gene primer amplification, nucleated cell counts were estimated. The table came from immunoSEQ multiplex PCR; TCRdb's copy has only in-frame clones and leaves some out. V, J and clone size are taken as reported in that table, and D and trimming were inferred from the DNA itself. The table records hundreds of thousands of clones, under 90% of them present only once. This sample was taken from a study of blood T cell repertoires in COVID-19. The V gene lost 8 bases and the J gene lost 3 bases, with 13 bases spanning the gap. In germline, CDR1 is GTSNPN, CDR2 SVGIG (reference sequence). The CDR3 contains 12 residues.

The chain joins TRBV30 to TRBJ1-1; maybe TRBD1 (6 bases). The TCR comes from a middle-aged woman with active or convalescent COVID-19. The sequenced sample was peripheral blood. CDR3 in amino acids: CAQHGGHTEAFF. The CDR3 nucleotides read TGTGCCCAACACGGGGGGCACACTGAAGCTTTCTTT. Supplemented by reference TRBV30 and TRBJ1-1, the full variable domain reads SQTIHQWPATLVQPVGSPLSLECTVEGTSNPNLYWYRQAAGRGLQLLFYSVGIGQISSEVPQNLSASRPQDRQFILSSKKLLLSDSGFYLCAQHGGHTEAFFGQGTRLTVV.